This T cell receptor beta chain was obtained from a study of radiation and T cells in renal cell carcinoma (TCRdb year 2020). Looking at the study overall: The samples were obtained from a clinical trial, where primary renal cell carcinomas were treated with 15 Gy stereotactic body radiation therapy and then removed by nephrectomy 4 weeks afterward. In total, approximately 54 samples, comprising some 25 tumors and 27 peripheral blood samples, were subjected to TCR beta sequencing. In the 40 to 60 samples combined, some 4,000,000 unique CDR3 nucleotide sequences were found, encoding 2 million to 3 million unique CDR3 amino acid sequences. Broad study findings and their caveats: With a single-armed trial design, the study had no way to address how radiation dose or scheduling affects the TCR repertoire. Because pretreatment tumor biopsies were not available, the study could not determine whether clonotypes were already present within the tumor at baseline. Changes in the blood repertoire were not tracked past 4 weeks after treatment. In blood, the top tumor clonotypes increased between baseline and 2 weeks post-radiation and then shrank by 4 weeks, which suggests that tumor-resident clones expanded only transiently.

The CDR3 holds 15 amino acids from the cysteine to the phenylalanine. Only the CDR3 region is kept as DNA, spanning 45 bases read in frame from base 1. V is reduced by 0 bases and J by 5 bases, leaving a spacing of 14 bases between them. CDR1 and CDR2, per the germline V gene, are LGHNA and YSLEER. What the time point label conveys for this sample: baseline pretreatment blood. In the paper's terms, the treatment or condition label means: 15 Gy SBRT to primary tumor, nephrectomy 4 weeks later. To track tumor-enriched clonotypes, serial peripheral blood was sampled from radiation-treated patients at baseline and at 2 weeks and 4 weeks after SBRT. Every patient's renal cell carcinoma showed clear cell pathology. Genomic DNA for TCR sequencing was prepared using the QIAamp DNA Blood Mini Kit (Qiagen). The analyses included just those samples that passed every quality control check. The immunoSEQ kit was used, according to the manufacturer's recommendations, to generate TCR beta libraries from genomic DNA. Library preparation used a first multiplex PCR with proprietary primers, then a second PCR adding unique barcodes, with bead cleanups after each round. A positive control reaction and a negative control reaction, both provided in the kit, were run with every batch of samples. The final libraries were assessed on an Agilent 4200 TapeStation D1000 ScreenTape, pooled by volume, and quantified by qPCR. Sequencing was performed on an Illumina NextSeq500 using a MidOutput 150-cycle cartridge, with 156 Read1 cycles, 15 Index1 cycles, and the kit custom primers. The pooled library was loaded at about 0.93 pM with about 21% PhiX control spiked in. On the authors' methods: Vendor-processed data were analyzed in R, and a clonotype was defined as all T cells sharing the same CDR3 nucleotide sequence. In the clone abundance analyses, frequencies in each sample were normalized to that sample's 10,000 most abundant clones. Public T cell clones, averaging fewer than five per sample, were removed before analysis. An abundance difference of at least 32-fold between compartments was the criterion for calling clonotypes tumor-enriched or baseline blood-enriched. Clonotypes expanded or contracted between blood time points were identified with a beta-binomial differential abundance model. Similarity between tumor and blood repertoires was quantified using the Baroni-Urbani and Buser coefficient, and groups were compared with two-tailed Wilcoxon tests in R. In TCRdb, the immuneACCESS table is reduced to in-frame sequences with V and J assigned. These tables do not hold every clone; where another copy was compared, an unresolved V gene accounts for under half, and the others remain unexplained. V, J and clone size reflect that table, while D and trimming were determined from the DNA. The sample contains about 49,000 clones, around 83% of them found a single time. The ten biggest clones cover 25% to 35% of the sample.

On this clone itself: Its antigen is not yet known. No base quality values were provided; no much bigger clone lies one nucleotide off.

This receptor was identified in a woman aged 70-85 years with renal cell carcinoma. Sequenced material: blood, taken from a patient whose treatment included radiotherapy and nephrectomy. The rearranged segments are TRBV4-3 and TRBJ2-7, and the D gene may be TRBD2, 6 bases matching. The CDR3 in this case is CASSQDLTGVNEQYF. The DNA sequence reads TGCGCCAGCAGCCAAGATCTGACGGGAGTAAACGAGCAGTACTTC.